Following are 30 T cell receptor beta chains from one sample sequenced in a study of T-cell reconstitution after alpha-beta-depleted transplantation in children. Unique molecular identifiers featured in how the TCRbeta library was prepared. Each CDR3 protein gets one entry after TCRdb re-called the PCR reads with MiXCR. The sample yields some 500,000 distinct CDR3 sequences, roughly 18% seen once. Here the sequenced sample was PBMCs from the stem cell graft donor, taken from the stem cell graft. These receptors were obtained from a human donor who donated a stem cell graft to a child with acute lymphoblastic leukemia.

The chain carries TRBV29-1 and TRBJ1-2; 8 positions match TRBD1. In germline, CDR1 is SQVTM, CDR2 ANQGSEA. J gave up 8 bases and V 6 bases, and 8 bases lay outside the gene matches. The CDR3 totals 12 residues. CDR3 sequence reads: CSVPDRAGGYTF. CDR3 DNA: TGCAGCGTCCCGGACAGGGCGGGCGGCTACACCTTC.

This clonotype came up many times. The chain couples TRBV5-1 to TRBJ2-1; 13 nucleotides align to TRBD2. The CDR3 sequence is 15 residues long. Trimming removed 3 bases from V and 6 bases from J; junction bases left unmatched: 3. The germline V gene encodes CDR1 SGHRS and CDR2 YFSETQ. For the CDR3, the DNA is TGCGCCAGCAGCTGGACTAGCGGGGGAACCAATGAGCAGTTCTTC. This encodes CASSWTSGGTNEQFF.

In this sample, this clonotype turned up a few times. The chain uses TRBV7-9 and TRBJ1-2; no clear D gene. Germline CDR1 and CDR2: SEHNR and FQNEAQ (reference sequence). With 0 bases removed from V and 4 bases from J, the gap between germline ends came to 9 bases. The CDR3 consists of 14 residues. The DNA for the CDR3 is TGTGCCAGCAGCTTAGCGTCGGAGCTCTATGGCTACACCTTC. It is translated as CASSLASELYGYTF.

J is TRBJ2-7 and V is TRBV7-8; 10 positions match TRBD2. CDR1 is SGHVS, CDR2 FQNEAQ, per germline. CDR3 length: 15 amino acids. V was pared by 4 bases and J by 0 bases, with 3 bases of the junction left unmatched. The DNA of the CDR3 is TGTGCCAGCAGCTCCGGGACTAGCGTCTCCTACGAGCAGTACTTC. Protein product: CASSSGTSVSYEQYF.

This clonotype was detected only a few times. This chain links TRBV5-6 with TRBJ2-1; 9 bases map to TRBD1. Germline V gene sequence: CDR1 SGHDT, CDR2 YYEEEE. CDR3 size: 15 residues. The V gene end was trimmed by 4 bases and the J gene end by 5 bases; junction bases not matched to a gene: 7. The CDR3 region is CASSAGDRDDNEQFF. CDR3 nucleotide sequence: TGTGCCAGCAGCGCGGGGGACAGGGACGACAATGAGCAGTTCTTC.

This clonotype was observed a few times. This sequence joins TRBV20-1 and TRBJ2-2, with 7 nucleotides matching TRBD2. CDR3 length: 15 residues. V was pared by 0 bases and J by 0 bases, with 1 base of the junction left unmatched. Germline V gene lookup returns CDR1 DFQATT and CDR2 SNEGSKA (reference sequence). The CDR3 is CSAREGGSNTGELFF. CDR3 in DNA: TGCAGTGCTAGAGAGGGAGGGTCGAACACCGGGGAGCTGTTTTTT.

This clonotype was seen more than once but under ten times. This rearrangement joins TRBV20-1 to TRBJ1-4, with 7 bases matching TRBD1. Germline V gene data show CDR1 as DFQATT and CDR2 as SNEGSKA (reference sequence). Germline trimming cut 2 bases from V and 5 bases from J; bases unmatched to any gene: 2. The CDR3 spans 13 residues. DNA for the CDR3: TGCAGTGCTAGAACAGGGGCCAATGAAAAACTGTTTTTT. As protein: CSARTGANEKLFF.

The chain uses TRBV12-3 or TRBV12-4 and TRBJ1-1; unclear D gene. This CDR3 has 15 residues. The V end was cut by 6 bases, the J end by 5 bases, with 19 bases between. The DNA for the CDR3 is TGTGCCAGCAGCCTCGCAGGTCGGGAGGGTACTGAAGCTTTCTTT. As protein: CASSLAGREGTEAFF.

The chain couples TRBV6-4 to TRBJ2-7; 7 bases fit TRBD2. The CDR3 runs to 11 residues. The germline V gene has CDR1 MRHNA and CDR2 SNTAGT. Losses at the gene ends were 8 bases for V and 7 bases for J; bases not matched to a gene: 5. CDR3 bases: TGTGCCAGCCTCCGCGGGGGAGAGCAGTACTTC. Protein sequence: CASLRGGEQYF.

The gene calls are TRBV12-3 or TRBV12-4 and TRBJ1-1, with D perhaps TRBD1 (5 bases). Trimming shortened V by 3 bases and J by 0 bases, and 14 bases separated the two germline ends. The CDR3 has 16 amino acids. The CDR3 loop is CASSFEGVGMNTEAFF. In DNA, the CDR3 is TGTGCCAGCAGTTTTGAAGGGGTGGGCATGAACACTGAAGCTTTCTTT.

This clonotype was seen a handful of times. This chain joins TRBV27 and TRBJ1-2; D is perhaps TRBD1 (5 bases). CDR3 length equals 14 residues. V shed 0 bases and J shed 3 bases, with 8 bases lying between them. Germline V gene lookup returns CDR1 MNHEY and CDR2 SMNVEV (reference sequence). The DNA of the CDR3 is TGTGCCAGCAGTTTATCACTCAGGGACTATGGCTACACCTTC. This translates into CASSLSLRDYGYTF.

The sample holds one count of this clonotype. This rearrangement joins TRBV6-5 to TRBJ1-2, with D maybe TRBD1 (5 bases). CDR3 size: 13 residues. The germline V and J ends were trimmed by 0 bases and 5 bases, with 7 bases remaining between them. In germline, CDR1 is MNHEY, CDR2 SVGAGI. The CDR3 DNA sequence: TGTGCCAGCAGTTACTCCGCAGGGTATGGCTACACCTTC. It yields the protein CASSYSAGYGYTF.

This clonotype was observed a handful of times. This chain links TRBV15 with TRBJ2-4; 8 bases match TRBD2. CDR1 is LNHNV, CDR2 YYDKDF, per germline (reference sequence). The CDR3 consists of 13 residues. V lost 3 bases to trimming and J lost 8 bases; unmatched junction nucleotides: 3. For the CDR3, the DNA is TGTGCCACCAGCAGTCGGGGGGGCTACATTCAGTACTTC. Translated: CATSSRGGYIQYF.

This clonotype was counted a few times. The V gene is TRBV9, the J gene TRBJ2-1; the D is unclear. This CDR3 has 14 residues. Deletions cut 3 bases from V and 2 bases from J, with 9 bases between. CDR1 SGDLS and CDR2 YYNGEE come from the germline V gene. As DNA, the CDR3 is TGTGCCAGCAGCGGGGGAACTACCTACAATGAGCAGTTCTTC. It is translated as CASSGGTTYNEQFF. Complete variable domain (other parts from reference TRBV9 and TRBJ2-1): DSGVTQTPKHLITATGQRVTLRCSPRSGDLSVYWYQQSLDQGLQFLIQYYNGEERAKGNILERFSAQQFPDLHSELNLSSLELGDSALYFCASSGGTTYNEQFFGPGTRLTVL.

The CDR3 DNA reads TGTGCCAGTACCGGGGTGGAGACAGATACGCAGTATTTT. The encoded protein is CASTGVETDTQYF. This chain uses TRBV19 with TRBJ2-3, with D perhaps TRBD2 (5 bases). V gave up 7 bases and J gave up 3 bases, with 11 bases separating them. CDR1 LNHDA and CDR2 SQIVND come from the germline V gene (reference sequence). This CDR3 contains 13 residues.

The sample holds a few counts of this clonotype. This rearrangement joins TRBV14 to TRBJ2-7, with D perhaps TRBD2 (5 bases). Germline assignment: CDR1 SGHDN and CDR2 FVKESK. Deletions cut 0 bases from V and 5 bases from J, with 14 bases between. CDR3 size: 15 residues. The CDR3 protein is CASSQDLLVIDEQYF. The CDR3 bases are TGTGCCAGCAGCCAAGATCTACTAGTCATCGACGAGCAGTACTTC.

The V call is TRBV9, the J call TRBJ1-1; TRBD1 might be the D (5 bases). Germline V gene data show CDR1 as SGDLS and CDR2 as YYNGEE. This CDR3 is built from 16 residues. V lost 2 bases and J 0 bases, leaving 14 bases between the germline ends. This CDR3 reads CASSVQGEVMNTEAFF. In nucleotides, the CDR3 is TGTGCCAGCAGCGTTCAGGGAGAAGTTATGAACACTGAAGCTTTCTTT. The entire variable domain, with the rest obtained from reference TRBV9 and TRBJ1-1, is as follows: DSGVTQTPKHLITATGQRVTLRCSPRSGDLSVYWYQQSLDQGLQFLIQYYNGEERAKGNILERFSAQQFPDLHSELNLSSLELGDSALYFCASSVQGEVMNTEAFFGQGTRLTVV.

V is TRBV11-3 and J is TRBJ2-1; D gene unclear. The CDR3 has 13 residues. The germline V gene has CDR1 SGHNT and CDR2 YENEEA. Deletions cut 4 bases from V and 9 bases from J, with 13 bases between. CDR3 sequence reads: CASSWAPDGEQFF. Written as DNA, the CDR3 is TGTGCCAGCAGCTGGGCCCCCGACGGTGAGCAGTTCTTC.

The V gene is TRBV13, the J gene TRBJ2-5; no firm D call. The CDR3 length is 14 residues. V lost 7 bases to trimming and J lost 5 bases, with 17 bases between them. Germline V CDR1 and CDR2: PRHDT, FYEKMQ (reference sequence). CDR3 in amino acids: CASTPGRDWETQYF. The CDR3, as DNA: TGTGCCAGCACCCCGGGCCGCGACTGGGAGACCCAGTACTTC.

V and J are TRBV12-3 or TRBV12-4 and TRBJ2-5; D uncertain. Trimming cost V 1 base and J 5 bases, with 11 bases left between them. The length of the CDR3 is 14 residues. The DNA for the CDR3 is TGTGCCAGCAGTTTAGAAGGAAGAGTCGAGACCCAGTACTTC. It encodes CASSLEGRVETQYF.

The J gene is TRBJ2-1, the V gene TRBV20-1; 7 nucleotides match TRBD2. CDR3 length equals 16 residues. Germline V lookup: CDR1 DFQATT, CDR2 SNEGSKA (reference sequence). Trimming took 5 bases from V and 2 from J; bases not matched to a gene: 12. The CDR3 reads CSAPRLREAAYNEQFF. DNA for the CDR3: TGCAGTGCTCCCCGTCTCCGGGAGGCCGCCTACAATGAGCAGTTCTTC.

The rearrangement links TRBV29-1 to TRBJ1-5; no definite D call. The CDR3 runs to 12 residues. Germline V gene sequence: CDR1 SQVTM, CDR2 ANQGSEA. Trimming removed 7 bases from V and 2 bases from J, with 9 bases in between. This CDR3 is CSAGEGNQPQHF. In nucleotides, the CDR3 is TGCAGCGCCGGGGAGGGCAATCAGCCCCAGCATTTT.

The chain is built from TRBV21-1 and TRBJ2-3; the table calls TRBD2, which could not be checked here. TRBV21-1 is assigned pseudogene status. The CDR3 is 14 residues long. CDR3 in amino acids: CASSLGESTDTQYF. CDR3 in DNA: TGTGCCAGCAGTTTAGGGGAGAGCACAGATACGCAGTATTTT.

The chain carries TRBV5-5 and TRBJ1-1, with D hard to call. CDR3 size: 17 residues. Between the trimmed V and J ends, which lost 1 base and 4 bases, there was a span of 20 bases. Germline V gene sequence: CDR1 SGHKS, CDR2 YYEKEE (reference sequence). The CDR3 sequence is CASSLTGLLPWGTEAFF. The DNA of the CDR3 is TGTGCCAGCAGCTTGACCGGGCTCCTGCCCTGGGGCACTGAAGCTTTCTTT.

This rearrangement joins TRBV5-1 to TRBJ2-1; no reliable D call. Trimming shortened V by 4 bases and J by 5 bases, and 34 bases separated the two germline ends. The CDR3 covers 21 residues. CDR1 is SGHRS, CDR2 YFSETQ, per germline. CDR3 in amino acids: CASSRPFPLTKDIHLNNEQFF. CDR3 nucleotides: TGCGCCAGCAGCCGGCCCTTCCCGCTGACCAAGGATATCCACCTGAACAATGAGCAGTTCTTC.

This clonotype was seen a few times. This chain joins TRBV5-1 and TRBJ2-3, with 7 positions matching TRBD1. The germline gives CDR1 SGHRS, CDR2 YFSETQ. This CDR3 contains 17 residues. J lost 6 bases, V lost 4 bases, and 17 bases had no gene match. The CDR3 bases are TGCGCCAGCAGCCACATACCGACAGGGATAAATAATGATACGCAGTATTTT. This encodes CASSHIPTGINNDTQYF.

The V and J genes are TRBV12-3 or TRBV12-4 and TRBJ2-2; 7 bases are shared with TRBD2. Losses at the gene ends were 3 bases for V and 4 bases for J; bases not matched to a gene: 8. The CDR3 is made up of 16 amino acids. The CDR3 here is CASSFTGAGITGELFF. DNA of the CDR3: TGTGCCAGCAGTTTTACCGGAGCGGGGATCACCGGGGAGCTGTTTTTT.

This clonotype has a handful of counts. V usage is TRBV5-6 and J usage is TRBJ2-3, with 8 nucleotides matching TRBD1. V trimming: 2 bases; J trimming: 1 base; junction bases outside the gene matches: 15. The CDR3 length is 19 residues. Germline V gene lookup returns CDR1 SGHDT and CDR2 YYEEEE. The CDR3 DNA reads TGTGCCAGCAGCTTCACCCGGGACAGGCACCTTGGGGGCACAGATACGCAGTATTTT. Translated: CASSFTRDRHLGGTDTQYF.

This clonotype was observed once. The junction and the germline gene differ at one end; a read error may be behind it. The chain recombines TRBV20-1 with TRBJ2-1; 11 bases line up with TRBD2. Looked up from germline, CDR1 is DFQATT and CDR2 is SNEGSKA (reference sequence). The CDR3 is 17 amino acids. The CDR3 loop reads CCARDKLAGVGYNEQFF. CDR3 in DNA: TGCTGTGCTAGAGACAAACTAGCGGGAGTAGGGTACAATGAGCAGTTCTTC.

A few counts support this clonotype. The chain carries TRBV5-1 and TRBJ2-7; TRBD2 aligns across 7 bases. Unmatched junction bases numbered 7, after V lost 3 bases and J lost 1 base. Germline V gene data show CDR1 as SGHRS and CDR2 as YFSETQ. The CDR3 has 15 amino acids. CDR3 protein: CASSYVAGASYEQYF. The CDR3 DNA is TGCGCCAGCAGCTACGTGGCGGGAGCGTCCTACGAGCAGTACTTC.